Listed below are T cell receptor beta chains from one sample, sequenced in a study of cytomegalovirus exposure and HLA in healthy donors. Here immunoSEQ multiplex PCR was the method, and the copy in TCRdb shows in-frame clones only, minus some. The table for this sample gives about 67,000 clones. The specimen was PBMCs. These receptors were collected from a boy younger than 18 in good health and CMV-seronegative. Both conserved end residues are part of each CDR3. The order of the fields is D gene, J gene, V gene, CDR3 protein, CDR3 DNA. The D gene is left open where the match is weak.

TRBD1	TRBJ1-6	TRBV5-4	CASSSKRDRLTLHF	TGTGCCAGCAGCTCAAAAAGGGACAGGTTAACCCTCCACTTT
TRBD1	TRBJ2-1	TRBV7-2	CASSSRTGAPSYNEQFF	TGTGCCAGCAGCTCCCGGACAGGGGCCCCCTCCTACAATGAGCAGTTCTTC
-	TRBJ2-7	TRBV6-5	CASSYTTGRAVYF	TGTGCCAGCAGTTACACGACAGGCCGGGCAGTTTACTTC
TRBD2	TRBJ2-7	TRBV11-2	CASRGLADEQYF	TGTGCCAGCAGGGGACTAGCCGACGAGCAGTACTTC
-	TRBJ1-2	TRBV4-1	CASSQVEGDKSYGYTF	TGCGCCAGCAGCCAAGTCGAGGGGGACAAGAGCTATGGCTACACCTTC
TRBD2	TRBJ2-7	TRBV5-6	CASNGLSGEWDYEQYF	TGTGCCAGCAATGGCCTTAGCGGGGAGTGGGACTACGAGCAGTACTTC
TRBD1	TRBJ2-5	TRBV2	CASSNRDRVQETQYF	TGTGCCAGCAGTAACCGGGACAGGGTACAAGAGACCCAGTACTTC
TRBD2	TRBJ2-3	TRBV7-8	CASSRGRGADTQYF	TGTGCCAGCAGCCGCGGGCGGGGGGCAGATACGCAGTATTTT
TRBD1	TRBJ1-2	TRBV7-2	CASSLRDRGRLGYTF	TGTGCCAGCAGCTTAAGGGACAGGGGGCGTCTGGGCTACACCTTC
-	TRBJ1-2	TRBV30	CAWRTGSKAYGYTF	TGTGCCTGGAGGACAGGCTCAAAGGCCTACGGCTACACCTTC
TRBD1	TRBJ2-7	TRBV9	CASKRGDLDRVSYGEQYF	TGTGCCAGCAAGCGAGGGGACTTGGACAGGGTTTCTTATGGCGAGCAGTACTTC
TRBD1	TRBJ2-3	TRBV6-4	CASSDSTSGGDTQYF	TGTGCCAGCAGTGACTCGACATCAGGGGGAGATACGCAGTATTTT
-	TRBJ1-6	TRBV2	CASSTQNQGNSPLHF	TGTGCCAGCAGCACACAGAATCAGGGGAATTCACCCCTCCACTTT
TRBD1	TRBJ2-3	TRBV25-1	CASSEAGQGGTDTQYF	TGTGCCAGCAGTGAAGCGGGACAGGGGGGCACAGATACGCAGTATTTT
TRBD1	TRBJ1-2	TRBV29-1	CSVQDRASGYGYTF	TGCAGCGTGCAGGACAGGGCATCAGGCTATGGCTACACCTTC
-	TRBJ2-2	TRBV29-1	CSVRAGDGELFF	TGCAGCGTTCGAGCAGGGGACGGGGAGCTGTTTTTT
-	TRBJ1-5	TRBV19	CASSWWGTQTNQPQHF	TGTGCCAGTAGCTGGTGGGGCACCCAAACCAATCAGCCCCAGCATTTT
TRBD1	TRBJ2-3	TRBV11-3	CASSSPGQDTDTQYF	TGTGCCAGCAGCTCCCCGGGACAGGACACAGATACGCAGTATTTT
TRBD1	TRBJ2-5	TRBV7-6	CASSPKWGTGRGETQYF	TGTGCCAGCAGCCCTAAGTGGGGGACAGGGAGGGGAGAGACCCAGTACTTC
-	TRBJ1-2	TRBV7-9	CASSSQFIGVNYGYTF	TGTGCCAGCAGCTCCCAATTTATAGGGGTTAACTATGGCTACACCTTC
-	TRBJ1-2	TRBV30	CAWGGGGALKNGYTF	TGTGCCTGGGGGGGAGGAGGGGCTCTTAAGAATGGCTACACCTTC
TRBD1	TRBJ2-1	TRBV29-1	CSVVLDTGATYNEQFF	TGCAGCGTTGTATTGGACACAGGGGCAACTTACAATGAGCAGTTCTTC
-	TRBJ2-5	TRBV5-1	CASSLPKAEGHPYQETQYF	TGCGCCAGCAGCTTGCCGAAAGCTGAGGGACACCCGTACCAAGAGACCCAGTACTTC
TRBD1	TRBJ1-2	TRBV10-3	CAIRGTGFGYTF	TGTGCCATCAGGGGGACAGGGTTTGGCTACACCTTC
TRBD1	TRBJ1-4	TRBV5-1	CASSSRTGGLEKLFF	TGCGCCAGCAGCTCCCGGACAGGGGGGTTAGAAAAACTGTTTTTT
TRBD1	TRBJ1-1	TRBV6-5	CASSVQGANTEAFF	TGTGCCAGCAGTGTCCAGGGGGCGAACACTGAAGCTTTCTTT
TRBD1	TRBJ2-7	TRBV27	CASSSGQDYEQYF	TGTGCCAGCAGTTCGGGACAGGACTACGAGCAGTACTTC
TRBD2	TRBJ2-3	TRBV9	CASSVARLAGTDTQYF	TGTGCCAGCAGCGTAGCTAGGCTAGCGGGAACAGATACGCAGTATTTT
TRBD1	TRBJ2-7	TRBV19	CASSIDSTGGTYEQYF	TGTGCCAGTAGTATAGACTCGACAGGGGGGACCTACGAGCAGTACTTC
TRBD1	TRBJ1-2	TRBV5-6	CTSSLVGQTPEYGYTF	TGTACCAGCAGCTTGGTGGGACAGACGCCGGAATATGGCTACACCTTC
TRBD1	TRBJ2-2	TRBV25-1	CASSDRPVDQGARGAVF	TGTGCCAGCAGTGATCGGCCCGTAGACCAGGGGGCCCGGGGAGCTGTTTTT
-	TRBJ2-7	TRBV6-6	CASSYSRQGNLDEQYF	TGTGCCAGCAGTTACTCGAGGCAGGGTAACCTCGACGAGCAGTACTTC
TRBD1	TRBJ1-1	TRBV29-1	CSVSGQGGRGEAFF	TGCAGCGTTTCCGGACAGGGCGGTAGAGGTGAAGCTTTCTTT
TRBD1	TRBJ1-5	TRBV18	CASSTGQDQPQHF	TGTGCCAGCTCAACTGGACAGGATCAGCCCCAGCATTTT
TRBD2	TRBJ2-7	TRBV30	CAWRSGGGHEQYF	TGTGCCTGGAGGAGCGGGGGGGGCCACGAGCAGTACTTC
-	TRBJ1-2	TRBV7-8	CASSFQGNYGYTF	TGTGCCAGCAGCTTCCAGGGGAACTATGGCTACACCTTC